This T cell receptor (beta chain) was observed in a study of shared T cell receptors in the human thymus. The CDR3 has 16 residues. TCRdb's table, derived via immunoSEQ multiplex PCR, lists solely in-frame clones and lacks some. The repertoire includes 600,000 to 900,000 clones, 70% to 90% of them detected once, and 0.0095% to 0.011% sits in the top ten. These sequences were also reported in another study, on human thymus T cells. From that second work: Corrective heart surgery yielded resections, and these provided the thymus tissue. Gene usage (both V and J) appeared biased in thymic and blood repertoires.

Material: thymocytes. The chain carries TRBV12-2 and TRBJ2-7; the DNA was not compared with TRBD1, the D call given in the table. TRBV12-2 is shown as a pseudogene. The receptor comes from a girl in the first two years of life with a congenital heart defect. CDR3 sequence (DNA): TGTGCAAGTCGCTTTCGGGACACAAGGGAGACCTACGAGCAGTACTTC. It is translated as CASRFRDTRETYEQYF.